The 21 T cell receptor gamma chains listed next were all sequenced from one sample in a study of γδ T cells in repeated Plasmodium falciparum infection (TCRdb year 2021). For bulk TCR repertoire analysis, Vgamma9/Vdelta2+ and Vdelta2-negative gammadelta T cell populations were flow-sorted out of peripheral blood mononuclear cells. Receptors were amplified or captured by multiplex PCR. Sequencer: Illumina MiSeq. TCRdb reprocessed the public reads with the caller CATT; rows with the same DNA were merged afterwards. This sample comprises 27,000 or so gamma-chain clones, under 1.5% of them detected only once. The biggest ten clones account for less than 20% of the sample. What was sequenced was gamma-delta T cells from blood. These receptors were obtained from a pool of human donors (malaria-infected and uninfected, not separated).

As concerns this clone: A far bigger clonotype differs at one base, so this is likely a read error. Other DNA variants within this sample encode the same CDR3. The chain employs TRGV9 and TRGJP. Since TCRdb gives no J gene, matching the DNA to germline was used here to assign it. The J segment lost 6 bases and the V segment lost 1 base, leaving 9 bases of the junction unmatched. The CDR3 has 18 amino acids. Per germline, CDR1 GITISATS and CDR2 ISYDGTV (reference sequence). The CDR3, as DNA: TGTGCCTTGTGGGAGGTACATGGAGGAGAGTTGGGCAAAAAAATCAAGGTATTT. Translation gives CALWEVHGGELGKKIKVF.

On this clone itself: The protein held in TCRdb is that of a much larger clone and does not match this DNA's translation at residue 9, likely because of a read error; the protein shown is translated from the DNA. The chain uses TRGV9 and TRGJP. The J gene comes from matching the DNA to germline here; TCRdb lacks it. This CDR3 contains 18 residues. Trimming took 4 bases from V and 6 from J; bases not matched to a gene: 12. The germline gives CDR1 GITISATS, CDR2 ISYDGTV (reference sequence). CDR3 sequence: CALWDSNQRELGKKIKVF. The CDR3 DNA reads TGTGCCTTGTGGGACTCAAACCAGCGAGAGTTGGGCAAAAAAATCAAGGTATTT.

This clone rates as medium-sized. This chain links TRGV9 with TRGJ1 or TRGJ2. CDR3 length: 13 residues. Germline V gene data show CDR1 as GITISATS and CDR2 as ISYDGTV (reference sequence). Losses at the gene ends were 2 bases for V and 9 bases for J; bases not matched to a gene: 10. The CDR3 DNA follows: TGTGCCTTGTGGGAGGCGTACTCGTCTAAGAAACTCTTT. This gives the protein CALWEAYSSKKLF.

This clone was counted between two and nine times. A far more abundant clone sits one base away, making this likely a read error. This sample also contains other DNA sequences that code for the same CDR3. The chain links TRGV9 to TRGJP. No J gene is reported in TCRdb; it was inferred here by comparing the DNA with germline. Losses at the gene ends were 3 bases for V and 7 bases for J; bases not matched to a gene: 9. The CDR3 consists of 17 residues. The germline V gene has CDR1 GITISATS and CDR2 ISYDGTV (reference sequence). In DNA form, the CDR3 reads TGTGCCTTGTGGGAGTCCCTACAGGAGTTGGGCAAAAAAATCAAGGTATTT. This translates into CALWESLQELGKKIKVF.

This clone has a count of ten or more. TCRdb's listed protein matches a much larger clone and diverges from this DNA's translation at residue 12, likely through a read error; the protein shown comes from the DNA. The V gene is TRGV9, the J gene TRGJP2. The J gene comes from matching the DNA to germline here; TCRdb lacks it. Germline-derived CDR1 and CDR2 are GITISATS and ISYDGTV (reference sequence). This CDR3 has 15 residues. The CDR3 protein is CALWEVPCSDWTKTF. The CDR3 nucleotides read TGTGCCTTGTGGGAGGTGCCATGTAGTGATTGGACCAAGACGTTT.

The sample holds many counts of this clone. At the DNA level, this CDR3 is encoded by other sequences in the same sample as well. The chain employs TRGV3 and TRGJ1 or TRGJ2. The J gene, left out of TCRdb, was set here by checking the DNA against germline. V gave up 5 bases and J gave up 1 base; unmatched junction bases: 11. The CDR3 spans 15 residues. Per the germline V gene, CDR1 is VTNTFY and CDR2 is YDVSTARD (reference sequence). The DNA for the CDR3 is TGTGCCACCTGGGCTCAATCGCGAAATTATTATAAGAAACTCTTT. This gives the protein CATWAQSRNYYKKLF.

This clone came up many times. A far more abundant clone sits one base away, making this likely a read error. Other DNA sequences in the same sample also yield this CDR3. The chain joins TRGV2 to TRGJP2. The length of the CDR3 is 14 residues. The germline V gene has CDR1 EGSNGY and CDR2 YDSYNSKV. Here the CDR3 DNA reads TGTGCCACCTGGGACGGGCATAGTGACTGGATCAAGACGTTT. Protein product: CATWDGHSDWIKTF.

As concerns this clone: The mismatch at residue 12 between this DNA's translation and the TCRdb protein of a much larger clone likely reflects a read error; the protein shown is translated from the DNA. No J gene was assigned, while the V gene was called as TRGV9. This CDR3 comprises 14 residues. Germline CDR1 GITISATS, CDR2 ISYDGTV (reference sequence). Written as DNA, the CDR3 is TGTGCCTTGTGGCCCAGGGTGGGCAAAAAAATCAGGGTATTT. Residues: CALWPRVGKKIRVF.

This clone was observed a few times. TCRdb shows a much larger clone's protein in place of this DNA's translation, and the two differ at residue 11, likely through a read error; the protein shown is translated from the DNA. The V gene reported is TRGV2; the J gene is uncalled. Per the germline V gene, CDR1 is EGSNGY and CDR2 is YDSYNSKV. This CDR3 comprises 13 residues. Here the CDR3 DNA reads TGTGCCACCTGGGACGGGCAGGGTTATAAGAGACTCTTT. Protein product: CATWDGQGYKRLF.

This clone was observed many times. This chain uses TRGV5 with TRGJP1. The CDR3 runs to 13 residues. Trimming cost V 0 bases and J 8 bases; bases outside gene matches: 3. Germline V lookup: CDR1 VINAFY, CDR2 YDVSNSKD. CDR3 bases: TGTGCCACCTGGGACAGGCCAGGTTGGTTCAAGATATTT. Protein product: CATWDRPGWFKIF.

This clone was observed a few times. TCRdb's protein for this DNA is that of a much larger clone and differs from the translation at residue 5, likely a read error; the protein shown is the DNA translation. The chain is built from TRGV9 and TRGJP. The J gene was not available in TCRdb and was assigned here by matching the DNA to germline segments. Trimming cost V 5 bases and J 9 bases; bases outside gene matches: 16. This CDR3 spans 18 amino acids. The germline gives CDR1 GITISATS, CDR2 ISYDGTV (reference sequence). The DNA for the CDR3 is TGTGCCTTGTGGGTCCTGCAAGAGGTAGTGTTGGGCAAAAAAATCAAGGTATTT. Translating it yields CALWVLQEVVLGKKIKVF.

The V gene is listed as TRGV3; no J gene was called. The germline CDR1 and CDR2 sequences are VTNTFY and YDVSTARD (reference sequence). The CDR3 extends over 16 amino acids. The CDR3 sequence is CATWDNHRYNYYKELF. The CDR3 DNA follows: TGTGCCACCTGGGACAACCACCGCTATAATTATTATAAGGAACTCTTT.

This clone was counted ten times or more. This sequence is one base from a far larger clone and is likely a read error. Other nucleotide sequences from this sample produce the same CDR3. This chain connects TRGV9 to TRGJP2. Germline loops: CDR1 GITISATS, CDR2 ISYDGTV (reference sequence). The CDR3 loop spans 16 amino acids. The CDR3 coding sequence is TGTGCCCTGTGGGAGGTGGGTTGGAGTAGTGATTGGATCAAGACGTTT. Its protein is CALWEVGWSSDWIKTF.

This clone was picked up many times. The V gene is TRGV4, the J gene TRGJP2. Since TCRdb gives no J gene, matching the DNA to germline was used here to assign it. CDR1 EGSTGY and CDR2 YDSYTSSV come from the germline V gene. The CDR3 length is 13 residues. With V trimmed by 10 bases and J by 2 bases, 7 bases remained unmatched. The CDR3 nucleotides read TGTGCCACTCAGGCGAGTAGTGATTGGATCAAGACGTTT. Protein product: CATQASSDWIKTF.

The sample holds a few counts of this clone. This DNA's translation differs at residue 8 from TCRdb's protein, which comes from a much larger clone; a read error is likely, and the protein shown is translated from the DNA. V and J are TRGV9 and TRGJ1 or TRGJ2. TCRdb gives no J gene; it was assigned here by matching the DNA to germline. Germline CDR1 and CDR2: GITISATS and ISYDGTV (reference sequence). The CDR3 is 11 amino acids. V was clipped by 3 bases and J by 12 bases; unmatched bases: 8. CDR3 in DNA: TGTGCCTTGTGGGAGCAAAAAGCGAAACTCTTT. It translates to CALWEQKAKLF.

Ten or more counts support this clone. The same CDR3 also results from other DNA sequences found in this sample. The chain has TRGV3 and TRGJP1. The CDR3 extends over 16 amino acids. The ends lost 1 base at V and 0 bases at J; junction bases unmatched: 5. CDR1 is VTNTFY and CDR2 is YDVSTARD in the germline V gene (reference sequence). The CDR3 is CATWDRPYTTGWFKIF. In DNA, the CDR3 is TGTGCCACCTGGGACAGACCTTATACCACTGGTTGGTTCAAGATATTT.

Only a few counts were recorded for this clone. This likely came from a read error, as a far larger clone is one base away. Other DNA variants within this sample encode the same CDR3. The rearrangement links TRGV9 to TRGJP. The J gene was missing in TCRdb and was found by matching the end of the DNA to germline. Germline V gene sequence: CDR1 GITISATS, CDR2 ISYDGTV (reference sequence). This CDR3 has 18 amino acids. The CDR3 coding sequence is TGTGCCTTGTGGGACCTGCAAGAGGTAGTGTTGGGCAAGAAAATCAAGGTATTT. Translating gives CALWDLQEVVLGKKIKVF.

This clone was counted many times. The sample holds other DNA sequences that translate to the same CDR3. CDR3 bases: TGTGCCACCTGGGACCGACTTTATTATAAGAAACTCTTT. It yields the protein CATWDRLYYKKLF. The chain has TRGV3 and TRGJ1 or TRGJ2. Germline V gene lookup returns CDR1 VTNTFY and CDR2 YDVSTARD (reference sequence). This CDR3 is 13 amino acids long. The junction had 5 bases not matched to a gene; V was cut back by 3 bases and J by 3 bases.

This clone came up many times. The V and J genes are TRGV9 and TRGJP1. V lost 0 bases to trimming and J lost 2 bases; unmatched junction nucleotides: 6. CDR1 and CDR2 from the germline V gene are GITISATS and ISYDGTV (reference sequence). The CDR3 loop spans 16 amino acids. This chain's CDR3 is CALWEVSGTTGWFKIF. The CDR3 DNA sequence: TGTGCCTTGTGGGAGGTGAGTGGGACCACTGGTTGGTTCAAGATATTT.

A remark on this clone: The TCRdb protein, from a much larger clone, departs from this DNA's translation at residue 10, likely by read error; the protein shown derives from the DNA. The rearrangement uses TRGV8 and TRGJP1. TCRdb is silent on the J gene; assignment here came from matching the DNA to germline. The CDR3 runs 14 residues. The germline V gene has CDR1 VENAVY and CDR2 YDSYNSRV. The CDR3 spells CATWADTTGRFKIF. In DNA form, the CDR3 reads TGTGCCACCTGGGCCGATACCACTGGTCGGTTCAAGATATTT.

A remark on this clone: It is unclear where the CDR3 begins or ends on the DNA, so no DNA is shown, and the CDR3 is as TCRdb lists it. Other DNA sequences within the sample encode an identical CDR3. The J segment was not called; the V segment is TRGV9. The germline gives CDR1 GITISATS, CDR2 ISYDGTV (reference sequence). The CDR3 length is 32 residues, termini included. CDR3 loop: CALGEVLSWLRNSLAVEQHLLSQVSIGRIQHF.